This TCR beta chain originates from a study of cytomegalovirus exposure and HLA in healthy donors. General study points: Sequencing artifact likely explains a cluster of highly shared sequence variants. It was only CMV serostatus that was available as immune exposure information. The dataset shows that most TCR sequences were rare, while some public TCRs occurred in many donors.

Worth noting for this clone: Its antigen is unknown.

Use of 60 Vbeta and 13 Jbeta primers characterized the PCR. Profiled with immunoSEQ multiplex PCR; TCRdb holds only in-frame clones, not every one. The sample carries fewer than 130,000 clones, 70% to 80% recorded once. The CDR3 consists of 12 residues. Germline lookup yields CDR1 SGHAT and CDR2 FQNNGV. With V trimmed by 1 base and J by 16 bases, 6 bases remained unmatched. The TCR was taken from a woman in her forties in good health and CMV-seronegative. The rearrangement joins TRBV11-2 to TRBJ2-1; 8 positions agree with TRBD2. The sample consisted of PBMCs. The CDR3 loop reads CASSLAAGARFF. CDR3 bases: TGTGCCAGCAGCTTAGCAGCGGGGGCTCGATTCTTC.